This TCR beta chain was recovered during a study of T cell responses to AZD1222 COVID-19 vaccine. The study, taken as a whole, reports: No repertoire was sampled before or during the peak T cell response, only after it.

Germline-derived CDR1 and CDR2 are KGHDR and SFDVKD. This CDR3 has 13 residues. Trimming cost V 2 bases and J 7 bases; bases outside gene matches: 2. A remark on this clone: What it binds is unknown.

Sequencing used immunoSEQ multiplex PCR; TCRdb keeps in-frame clones, though not all of them. The sample shows about 80,000 clones, roughly 90% of them seen only once. The chain links TRBV24-1 to TRBJ2-7; 9 positions agree with TRBD1. Sequenced material: peripheral blood, taken on day 0 of AZD1222 vaccination. The TCR was taken from an adult in good health. In DNA form, the CDR3 reads TGTGCCACCAGTGATTGGGGGACAGGGGAGCAGTACTTC. Residues: CATSDWGTGEQYF.